The 26 T cell receptor beta chains in this list originate from one sample, sequenced in a study of T cells after yellow fever vaccination. TCRdb used MiXCR to reprocess the 5' RACE reads, holding one entry per CDR3 protein. The sample yields some 300,000 distinct CDR3 sequences, about 10% seen once. The sequenced sample was CD4+ T cells sorted from PBMCs, obtained 45 days after the yellow fever booster vaccination. These receptors were collected from a man younger than 30 who received the YFV17D yellow fever vaccine.

This clonotype appeared a few times. The chain combines TRBV7-3 with TRBJ2-4; D may be TRBD1 or TRBD2 (5 bases each). The V gene lost 2 bases and the J gene lost 9 bases, with 17 bases spanning the gap. Germline lookup yields CDR1 SGHTA and CDR2 FQGTGA. The CDR3 loop spans 15 amino acids. The CDR3 reads CASSLDGASYPIQYF. DNA of the CDR3: TGTGCCAGCAGCTTAGATGGGGCTAGCTATCCCATTCAGTACTTC.

The table lists this clonotype with many counts. The V call is TRBV20-1, the J call TRBJ2-3; a weak D match, TRBD2 (5 bases). The V gene's germline CDR1 is DFQATT and CDR2 SNEGSKA (reference sequence). The CDR3 runs to 14 residues. V was shortened by 3 bases and J by 2 bases, with 12 bases between the two germline ends. This CDR3 reads CSASYGVHTDTQYF. The CDR3 DNA reads TGCAGTGCTAGCTACGGGGTTCACACAGATACGCAGTATTTT.

In this sample, this clonotype turned up a few times. The rearrangement joins TRBV7-2 to TRBJ2-3; D is ambiguous. The V gene lost 5 bases and the J gene lost 6 bases, with 12 bases spanning the gap. Germline V gene data show CDR1 as SGHTA and CDR2 as FQGNSA. The CDR3 is made up of 13 amino acids. CDR3 sequence reads: CASSATHRDTQYF. DNA for the CDR3: TGTGCCAGCAGCGCAACCCATAGGGATACGCAGTATTTT. Based on the CDR3 plus reference TRBV7-2 and TRBJ2-3, the full variable domain is GAGVSQSPSNKVTEKGKDVELRCDPISGHTALYWYRQSLGQGLEFLIYFQGNSAPDKSGLPSDRFSAERTGGSVSTLTIQRTQQEDSAVYLCASSATHRDTQYFGPGTRLTVL.

The DNA for the CDR3 is TGTGCCAGCAGCCCTCGGGTCTTGGGAGGCTACACCTTC. It encodes CASSPRVLGGYTF. The gene calls are TRBV7-8 and TRBJ1-2; D gene unclear. V shed 5 bases and J shed 8 bases, with 15 bases lying between them. This CDR3 region has 13 residues. Germline CDR1 SGHVS, CDR2 FQNEAQ.

This clonotype was counted only a few times. The chain recombines TRBV9 with TRBJ2-1, with D tentatively TRBD2 (5 bases). Germline V gives CDR1 SGDLS, CDR2 YYNGEE. Between the trimmed V and J ends, which lost 3 bases and 0 bases, there was a span of 10 bases. This CDR3 region has 15 residues. Here the CDR3 reads CASSETGDSYNEQFF. The DNA of the CDR3 is TGTGCCAGCAGCGAGACCGGGGACTCCTACAATGAGCAGTTCTTC.

This clonotype was detected a few times. The CDR3 loop is CASSSDLGLATGELFF. CDR3 in DNA: TGTGCCAGCAGCTCCGATTTGGGACTAGCGACCGGGGAGCTGTTTTTT. The chain has TRBV7-3 and TRBJ2-2, with 10 bases lining up with TRBD2. Germline trimming cut 4 bases from V and 5 bases from J; bases unmatched to any gene: 7. Germline V gene data show CDR1 as SGHTA and CDR2 as FQGTGA. The CDR3 contains 16 residues.

This clonotype came up a few times. The V and J genes are TRBV20-1 and TRBJ1-6, with no clear D. V shed 4 bases and J shed 1 base, with 11 bases lying between them. This CDR3 region has 15 residues. Germline-derived CDR1 and CDR2 are DFQATT and SNEGSKA (reference sequence). In nucleotides, the CDR3 is TGCAGTGCTACCCGAGAGGGATCCTATAATTCACCCCTCCACTTT. Its protein is CSATREGSYNSPLHF.

This clonotype was detected only a few times. This sequence joins TRBV5-4 and TRBJ2-2; 12 bases are shared with TRBD2. J was trimmed by 6 bases and V by 0 bases; bases with no gene match: 6. The CDR3 consists of 17 residues. Germline CDR1 and CDR2: SGHNT and YYREEE (reference sequence). The CDR3 DNA sequence: TGTGCCAGCAGCTTGGCTAGCGGGGGGGGATTCGCCGGGGAGCTGTTTTTT. This sequence encodes CASSLASGGGFAGELFF.

This clonotype was seen a handful of times. The chain carries TRBV7-2 and TRBJ2-2; possible D gene TRBD2, 6 bases. The germline CDR1 and CDR2 sequences are SGHTA and FQGNSA. The CDR3 is 14 residues long. Trimming cost V 3 bases and J 7 bases, with 12 bases left between them. The CDR3 here is CASSFRGWDGELFF. The DNA for the CDR3 is TGTGCCAGCAGCTTCCGGGGGTGGGACGGGGAGCTGTTTTTT.

This clonotype was found many times. V and J are TRBV12-3 or TRBV12-4 and TRBJ2-2; D call uncertain. The CDR3 sequence is 14 residues long. V lost 0 bases and J lost 3, with 5 bases in between. DNA of the CDR3: TGTGCCAGCAGTTTAGCTGGAGACACCGGGGAGCTGTTTTTT. It codes for CASSLAGDTGELFF.

The CDR3 here is CASSLTLPGGTDTQYF. The CDR3 region has the DNA TGTGCCAGCAGCTTAACCCTACCCGGGGGCACAGATACGCAGTATTTT. The chain links TRBV7-6 to TRBJ2-3, with a possible D match to TRBD2 (5 bases). CDR3 length: 16 amino acids. CDR1 SGHVS and CDR2 FNYEAQ come from the germline V gene. The V gene lost 2 bases and the J gene lost 1 base, with 13 bases spanning the gap.

This clonotype was seen only a few times. The chain carries TRBV12-3 or TRBV12-4 and TRBJ2-3, with 9 nucleotides matching TRBD1. CDR3 length equals 17 residues. V lost 6 bases and J lost 1; bases outside the gene matches: 11. CDR3 protein: CASRGTGMFKGTDTQYF. For the CDR3, the DNA is TGTGCCAGCAGAGGGACAGGGATGTTCAAAGGCACAGATACGCAGTATTTT.

The table lists this clonotype with a few counts. This rearrangement joins TRBV7-2 to TRBJ1-1; 9 positions match TRBD1. CDR1 and CDR2 from the germline V gene are SGHTA and FQGNSA. Trimming cost V 5 bases and J 3 bases; bases outside gene matches: 7. This CDR3 spans 15 amino acids. This CDR3 is CASSPIGQGYTEAFF. The CDR3 DNA reads as TGTGCCAGCAGCCCAATCGGACAGGGGTACACTGAAGCTTTCTTT.

This clonotype appeared many times. The chain is built from TRBV7-9 and TRBJ2-1, with a possible D match to TRBD1 (6 bases). Germline assignment: CDR1 SEHNR and CDR2 FQNEAQ (reference sequence). Trimming removed 1 base at V and 12 bases at J, with 16 bases between. CDR3 size: 14 residues. The CDR3 loop is CASSLETQGGGQFF. In nucleotides, the CDR3 is TGTGCCAGCAGCTTAGAGACACAGGGTGGCGGGCAGTTCTTC.

This clonotype was detected ten times or more. The chain's CDR3 is CASSAPGTSGGITDTQYF. DNA of the CDR3: TGTGCCAGCAGCGCCCCCGGGACTAGCGGGGGAATCACAGATACGCAGTATTTT. The chain uses TRBV9 and TRBJ2-3; 14 bases are a match to TRBD2. Germline V gene sequence: CDR1 SGDLS, CDR2 YYNGEE. J was trimmed by 2 bases and V by 3 bases; bases with no gene match: 8. The CDR3 runs 18 residues.

V and J are TRBV4-3 and TRBJ2-4, with 10 bases aligning to TRBD2. The CDR3 has 16 residues. CDR1 is LGHNA, CDR2 YSLEER, per germline. The junction had 1 base not matched to a gene; V was cut back by 2 bases and J by 0 bases. In DNA, the CDR3 is TGCGCCAGCAGCCAAATAGCGGGGGGAGCCAAAAACATTCAGTACTTC. Its protein is CASSQIAGGAKNIQYF.

The rearrangement uses TRBV5-1 and TRBJ2-3; 8 positions match TRBD2. CDR3 length: 16 residues. Germline V gene lookup returns CDR1 SGHRS and CDR2 YFSETQ. V lost 4 bases and J lost 0; bases outside the gene matches: 7. The CDR3 region is CASSPLAGSSTDTQYF. Written as DNA, the CDR3 is TGCGCCAGCAGCCCCTTAGCGGGGTCTAGCACAGATACGCAGTATTTT.

Ten or more counts support this clonotype. The V call is TRBV7-9, the J call TRBJ2-5; 9 nucleotides match TRBD2. The CDR3 consists of 13 residues. The J segment lost 6 bases and the V segment lost 7 bases, leaving 6 bases of the junction unmatched. From germline, CDR1 is SEHNR and CDR2 FQNEAQ (reference sequence). The DNA of the CDR3 is TGTGCCAGCACCCTAGCGGGGATTCAGACCCAGTACTTC. Its translation is CASTLAGIQTQYF.

V and J are TRBV7-2 and TRBJ2-7, with TRBD1 matching over 9 bases. Germline CDR1 SGHTA, CDR2 FQGNSA. The CDR3 totals 13 residues. Germline trimming cut 4 bases from V and 6 bases from J; bases unmatched to any gene: 4. The CDR3 DNA is TGTGCCAGCAGCTCCGGACAGGGGCTCGAGCAGTACTTC. Protein sequence: CASSSGQGLEQYF.

The sample holds a few counts of this clonotype. This chain uses TRBV4-2 with TRBJ2-1; TRBD1 matches at 8 bases. The V and J ends lost 1 base and 3 bases, in that order; junction bases with no gene match: 2. Germline CDR1 reads LGHNA; CDR2 reads YNFKEQ. This CDR3 spans 15 amino acids. Here the CDR3 reads CASSQAGGLYNEQFF. Here the CDR3 DNA reads TGTGCCAGCAGCCAAGCAGGGGGCCTCTACAATGAGCAGTTCTTC.

This clonotype has only a few counts. The chain has TRBV2 and TRBJ1-5; D is undetermined. Per the germline V gene, CDR1 is SNHLY and CDR2 is FYNNEI. Trimming removed 1 base from V and 0 bases from J, with 4 bases in between. The CDR3 length is 14 residues. CDR3 residues: CASSEGLSNQPQHF. DNA for the CDR3: TGTGCCAGCAGTGAAGGTCTTAGCAATCAGCCCCAGCATTTT.

The chain links TRBV29-1 to TRBJ2-3; no reliable D call. The V end lost 7 bases, the J end lost 2 bases, and 10 bases lay between the germline ends. CDR1 is SQVTM and CDR2 is ANQGSEA in the germline V gene. There are 12 residues in the CDR3. The CDR3 region has the DNA TGCAGCGACTTACGACACACAGATACGCAGTATTTT. Encoded protein: CSDLRHTDTQYF.

This clonotype was observed a few times. V is TRBV25-1 and J is TRBJ2-1, with D perhaps given as TRBD1 or TRBD2 (6 bases each). Germline V gene lookup returns CDR1 MGHDK and CDR2 SYGVNS. Trimming cost V 10 bases and J 0 bases, with 16 bases left between them. The CDR3 contains 15 residues. CDR3 sequence: CATRKEGGSYNEQFF. The CDR3 region has the DNA TGTGCCACCAGAAAGGAGGGGGGCTCCTACAATGAGCAGTTCTTC.

The chain combines TRBV20-1 with TRBJ1-4; no reliable D call. In germline, CDR1 is DFQATT, CDR2 SNEGSKA (reference sequence). The CDR3 is 14 residues long. V was shortened by 1 base and J by 5 bases, with 11 bases between the two germline ends. The CDR3 is CSARGLAPNEKLFF. In nucleotides, the CDR3 is TGCAGTGCTAGAGGGCTGGCCCCCAATGAAAAACTGTTTTTT.

This clonotype was detected ten times or more. The chain carries TRBV24-1 and TRBJ1-2, with a tentative D call TRBD1 (5 bases). The CDR3 extends over 14 amino acids. Germline lookup yields CDR1 KGHDR and CDR2 SFDVKD. V dropped 10 bases and J dropped 6 bases, with 20 bases sitting between them. CDR3 bases: TGTGCCACTCAGACCAACGGGGCCTTGGATGGCTACACCTTC. Its protein product is CATQTNGALDGYTF.

This clonotype has only a few counts. CDR3 nucleotide sequence: TGTGCCAGCAGCCAGGCGGAGACCCAGTACTTC. Translation gives CASSQAETQYF. The chain has TRBV7-2 and TRBJ2-5; no reliable D call. V lost 5 bases, J lost 5 bases, and 6 bases lay in between. Germline CDR1 reads SGHTA; CDR2 reads FQGNSA. CDR3 size: 11 residues.